This T cell receptor (beta chain) was sequenced in a study of cytomegalovirus exposure and HLA in healthy donors. Overall study context: Within the Caucasian-associated ancestry cluster were around 80% of the 300 to 450 genotyped donors. Study outcomes and limitations: A later analysis associated about 18,000 TCR beta sequences with HLA alleles at a 0.05 false discovery rate.

Trimming cost V 4 bases and J 11 bases; bases outside gene matches: 13. The CDR3 contains 14 residues. Germline lookup yields CDR1 SGHRS and CDR2 YFSETQ. The primer mix had 60 Vbeta and 13 Jbeta primers. The table came from immunoSEQ multiplex PCR; TCRdb's copy has only in-frame clones and leaves some out. The sample comprises about 120,000 clones, approximately 80% of which are singletons, and roughly 11% rests with the top ten. As to this clone: What it binds is not known.

This sequence was found in a man aged 40-49 years in good health and CMV-seropositive. This rearrangement joins TRBV5-1 to TRBJ1-1; 8 positions match TRBD1. The sample was PBMCs. This CDR3 is CASSPGQDFMGAFF. The CDR3 DNA is TGCGCCAGCAGCCCGGGACAGGACTTTATGGGGGCTTTCTTT.